This record covers a single T cell receptor beta chain. Its antigen is unidentified. Per the germline V gene, CDR1 is LGHNA and CDR2 is YSLEER. This CDR3 has 17 residues. The V end was cut by 0 bases, the J end by 7 bases, with 21 bases between. This sample was included in a study of cytomegalovirus exposure and HLA in healthy donors. Study-level background: The platform used for the roughly 110 validation repertoires matched that of the approximately 640 first-cohort repertoires, a later analysis reported. Overall study results and limits: The investigators catalogued 164 TCR beta chains as cytomegalovirus-associated. Accounts indicate the classifier identified cytomegalovirus status with strong specificity and sensitivity.

The method was immunoSEQ multiplex PCR; TCRdb's version includes in-frame clones alone and lacks a portion of them. The sample yields some 310,000 clones, nearly 90% seen once. Input material: PBMCs. V is TRBV4-3 and J is TRBJ1-2, with D perhaps matching TRBD1 (6 bases). The TCR originated in a man aged 30 to 39 in good health and CMV-seronegative. This CDR3 is CASSQDFGFQGTGGYTF. For the CDR3, the DNA is TGCGCCAGCAGCCAAGATTTTGGATTCCAGGGGACCGGTGGCTACACCTTC.